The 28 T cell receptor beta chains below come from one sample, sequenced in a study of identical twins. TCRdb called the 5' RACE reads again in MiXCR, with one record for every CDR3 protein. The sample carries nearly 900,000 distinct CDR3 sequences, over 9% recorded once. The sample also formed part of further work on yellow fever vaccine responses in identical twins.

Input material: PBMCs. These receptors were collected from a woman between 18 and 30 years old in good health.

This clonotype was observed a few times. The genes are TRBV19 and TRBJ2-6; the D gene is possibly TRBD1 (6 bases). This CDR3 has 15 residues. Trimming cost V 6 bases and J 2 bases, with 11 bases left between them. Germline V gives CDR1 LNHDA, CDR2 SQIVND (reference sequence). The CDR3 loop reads CASRPGVAGANVLTF. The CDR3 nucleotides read TGTGCCAGTAGGCCAGGGGTTGCTGGGGCCAACGTCCTGACTTTC.

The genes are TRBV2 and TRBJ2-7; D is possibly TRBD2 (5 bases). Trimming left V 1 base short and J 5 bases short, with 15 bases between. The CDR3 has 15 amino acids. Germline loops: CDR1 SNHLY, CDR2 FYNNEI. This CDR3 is CASSEGWERTHEQYF. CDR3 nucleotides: TGTGCCAGCAGTGAAGGGTGGGAGAGGACCCACGAGCAGTACTTC.

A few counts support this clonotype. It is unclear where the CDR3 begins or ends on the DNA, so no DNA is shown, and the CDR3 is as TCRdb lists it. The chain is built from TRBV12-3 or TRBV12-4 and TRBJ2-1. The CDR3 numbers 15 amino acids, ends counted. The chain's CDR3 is CASSFGPGSYNEQSF.

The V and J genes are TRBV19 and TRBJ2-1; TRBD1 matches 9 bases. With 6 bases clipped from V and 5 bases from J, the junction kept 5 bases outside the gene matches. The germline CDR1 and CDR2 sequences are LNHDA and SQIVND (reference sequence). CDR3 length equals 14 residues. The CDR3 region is CASRTGGPDNEQFF. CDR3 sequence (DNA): TGTGCCAGTAGGACAGGGGGACCTGACAATGAGCAGTTCTTC.

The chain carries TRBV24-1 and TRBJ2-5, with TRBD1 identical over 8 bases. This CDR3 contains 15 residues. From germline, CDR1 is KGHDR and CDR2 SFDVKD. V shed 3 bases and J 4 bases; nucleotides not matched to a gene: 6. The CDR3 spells CATSDRTGMGETQYF. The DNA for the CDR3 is TGTGCCACCAGTGATCGGACAGGGATGGGAGAGACCCAGTACTTC.

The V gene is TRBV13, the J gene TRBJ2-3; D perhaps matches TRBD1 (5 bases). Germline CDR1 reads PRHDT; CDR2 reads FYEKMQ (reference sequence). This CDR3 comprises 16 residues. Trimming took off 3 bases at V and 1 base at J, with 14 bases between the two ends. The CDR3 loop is CASSLFREGGTDTQYF. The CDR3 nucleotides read TGTGCCAGCAGCTTGTTCAGGGAAGGTGGCACAGATACGCAGTATTTT. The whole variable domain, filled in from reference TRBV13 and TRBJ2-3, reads AAGVIQSPRHLIKEKRETATLKCYPIPRHDTVYWYQQGPGQDPQFLISFYEKMQSDKGSIPDRFSAQQFSDYHSELNMSSLELGDSALYFCASSLFREGGTDTQYFGPGTRLTVL.

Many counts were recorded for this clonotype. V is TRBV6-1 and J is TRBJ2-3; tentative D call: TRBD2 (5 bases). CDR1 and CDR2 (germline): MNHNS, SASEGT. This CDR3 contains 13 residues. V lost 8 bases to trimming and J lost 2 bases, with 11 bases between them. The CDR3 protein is CASSDFYTDTQYF. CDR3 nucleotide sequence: TGTGCCAGCTCGGACTTCTACACAGATACGCAGTATTTT.

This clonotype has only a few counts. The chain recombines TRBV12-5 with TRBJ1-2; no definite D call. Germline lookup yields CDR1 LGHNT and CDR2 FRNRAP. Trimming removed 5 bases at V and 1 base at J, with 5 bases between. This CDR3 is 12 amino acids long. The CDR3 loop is CASGISNYGYTF. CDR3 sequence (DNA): TGTGCTAGTGGTATCAGTAACTATGGCTACACCTTC.

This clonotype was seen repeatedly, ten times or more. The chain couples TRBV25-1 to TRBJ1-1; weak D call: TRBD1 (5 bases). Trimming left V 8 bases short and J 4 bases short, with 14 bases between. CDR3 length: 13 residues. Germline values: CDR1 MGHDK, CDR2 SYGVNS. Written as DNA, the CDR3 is TGTGCCAGCTCTGGTGGGACGGCCACTGAAGCTTTCTTT. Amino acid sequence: CASSGGTATEAFF.

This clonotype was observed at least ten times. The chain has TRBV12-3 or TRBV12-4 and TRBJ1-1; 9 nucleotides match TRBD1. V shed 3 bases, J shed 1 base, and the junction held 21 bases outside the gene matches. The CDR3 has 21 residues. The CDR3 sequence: CASSLVGWGTGQDLTNTEAFF. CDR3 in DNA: TGTGCCAGCAGTTTGGTCGGTTGGGGGACAGGGCAAGATTTGACGAACACTGAAGCTTTCTTT.

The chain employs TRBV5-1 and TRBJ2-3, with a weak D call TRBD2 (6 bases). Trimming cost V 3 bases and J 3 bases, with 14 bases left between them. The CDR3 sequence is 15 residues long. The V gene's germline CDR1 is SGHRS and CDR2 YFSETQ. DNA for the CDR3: TGCGCCAGCAGCTACTCGGGACTCCCAACAGATACGCAGTATTTT. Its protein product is CASSYSGLPTDTQYF.

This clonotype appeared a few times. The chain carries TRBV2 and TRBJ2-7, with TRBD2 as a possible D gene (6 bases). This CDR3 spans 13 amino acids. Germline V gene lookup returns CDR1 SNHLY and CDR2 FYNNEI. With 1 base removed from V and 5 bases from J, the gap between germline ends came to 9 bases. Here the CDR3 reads CASSEGTIHEQYF. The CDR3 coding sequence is TGTGCCAGCAGTGAAGGGACTATCCACGAGCAGTACTTC.

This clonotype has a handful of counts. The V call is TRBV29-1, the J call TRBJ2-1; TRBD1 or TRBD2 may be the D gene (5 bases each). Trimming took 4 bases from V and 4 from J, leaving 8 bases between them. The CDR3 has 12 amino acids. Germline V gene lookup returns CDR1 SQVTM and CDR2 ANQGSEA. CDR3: CSVGGVYNEQFF. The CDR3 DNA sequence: TGCAGCGTTGGAGGGGTTTACAATGAGCAGTTCTTC.

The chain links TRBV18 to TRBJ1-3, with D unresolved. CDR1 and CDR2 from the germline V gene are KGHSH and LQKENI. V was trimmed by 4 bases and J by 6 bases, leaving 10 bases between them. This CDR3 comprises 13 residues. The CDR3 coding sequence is TGTGCCAGCTCACAGATAGACGAAAACACCATATATTTT. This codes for CASSQIDENTIYF.

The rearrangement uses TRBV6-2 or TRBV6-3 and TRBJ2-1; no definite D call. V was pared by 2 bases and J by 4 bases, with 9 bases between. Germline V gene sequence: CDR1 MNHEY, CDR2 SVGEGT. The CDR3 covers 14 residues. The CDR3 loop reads CASSYGVGYNEQFF. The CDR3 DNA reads TGTGCCAGCAGTTACGGAGTCGGTTACAATGAGCAGTTCTTC.

DNA of the CDR3: TGTGCCATCAGTGACGGGGAGGTGCTTTGGGACGAGCAGTACTTC. Protein: CAISDGEVLWDEQYF. The rearrangement uses TRBV10-3 and TRBJ2-7; possible D gene TRBD2, 6 bases. CDR1 and CDR2 (germline): ENHRY, SYGVKD. V dropped 3 bases and J dropped 5 bases, with 17 bases sitting between them. This CDR3 contains 15 residues.

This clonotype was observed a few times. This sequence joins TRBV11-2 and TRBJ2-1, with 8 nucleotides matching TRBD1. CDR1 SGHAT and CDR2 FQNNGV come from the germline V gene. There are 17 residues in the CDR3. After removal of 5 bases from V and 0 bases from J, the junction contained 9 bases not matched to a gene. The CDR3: CASSTAYQGASYNEQFF. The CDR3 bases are TGTGCCAGCAGCACGGCCTACCAGGGGGCCTCCTACAATGAGCAGTTCTTC.

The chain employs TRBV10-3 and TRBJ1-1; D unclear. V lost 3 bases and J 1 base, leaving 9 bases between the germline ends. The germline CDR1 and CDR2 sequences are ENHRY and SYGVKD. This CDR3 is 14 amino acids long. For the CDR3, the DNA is TGTGCCATCAGTGAAGGAGTAGGGAACACTGAAGCTTTCTTT. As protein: CAISEGVGNTEAFF.

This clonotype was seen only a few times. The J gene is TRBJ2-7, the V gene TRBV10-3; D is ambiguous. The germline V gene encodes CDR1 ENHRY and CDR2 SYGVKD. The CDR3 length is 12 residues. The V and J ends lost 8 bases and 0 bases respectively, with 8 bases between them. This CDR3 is CAISSRSYEQYF. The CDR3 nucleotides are TGTGCCATCTCCAGTCGCTCCTACGAGCAGTACTTC.

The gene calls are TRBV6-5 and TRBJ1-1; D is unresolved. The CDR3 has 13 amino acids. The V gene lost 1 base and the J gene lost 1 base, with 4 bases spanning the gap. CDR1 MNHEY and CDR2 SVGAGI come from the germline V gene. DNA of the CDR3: TGTGCCAGCAGTTACTTGCCGAACACTGAAGCTTTCTTT. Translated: CASSYLPNTEAFF.

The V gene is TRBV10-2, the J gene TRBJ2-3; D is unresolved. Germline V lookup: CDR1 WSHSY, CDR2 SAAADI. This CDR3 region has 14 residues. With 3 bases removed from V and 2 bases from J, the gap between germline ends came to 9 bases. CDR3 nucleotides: TGCGCCAGCAGTGATGGCAGACCCACAGATACGCAGTATTTT. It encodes CASSDGRPTDTQYF.

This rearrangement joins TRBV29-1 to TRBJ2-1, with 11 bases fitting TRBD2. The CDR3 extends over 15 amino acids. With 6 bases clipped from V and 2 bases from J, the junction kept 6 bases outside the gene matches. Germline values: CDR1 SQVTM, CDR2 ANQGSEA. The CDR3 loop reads CSVATSGTAYNEQFF. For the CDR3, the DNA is TGCAGCGTCGCGACTAGCGGGACCGCCTACAATGAGCAGTTCTTC.

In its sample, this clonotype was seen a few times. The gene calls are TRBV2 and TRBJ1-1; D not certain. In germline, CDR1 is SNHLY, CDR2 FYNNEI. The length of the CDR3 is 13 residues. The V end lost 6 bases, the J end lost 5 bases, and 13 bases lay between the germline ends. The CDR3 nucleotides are TGTGCCAGCAGGGGCTTGGAAGTAACTGAAGCTTTCTTT. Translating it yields CASRGLEVTEAFF.

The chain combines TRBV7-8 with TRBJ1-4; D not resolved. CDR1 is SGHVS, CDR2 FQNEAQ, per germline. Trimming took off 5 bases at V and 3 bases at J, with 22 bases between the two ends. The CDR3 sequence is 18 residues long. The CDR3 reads CASSPSRRLGSANEKLFF. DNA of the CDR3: TGTGCCAGCAGCCCTTCCCGGAGGCTAGGGTCAGCTAATGAAAAACTGTTTTTT. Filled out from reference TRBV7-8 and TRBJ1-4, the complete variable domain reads GAGVSQSPRYKVAKRGQDVALRCDPISGHVSLFWYQQALGQGPEFLTYFQNEAQLDKSGLPSDRFFAERPEGSVSTLKIQRTQQEDSAVYLCASSPSRRLGSANEKLFFGSGTQLSVL.

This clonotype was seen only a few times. The CDR3 coding sequence is TGCGCCAGCAGCCAAGTGTGGGGCTACGAGCAGTACGTC. This codes for CASSQVWGYEQYV. The J gene is TRBJ2-7, the V gene TRBV4-1; no clear D gene. Germline V gene sequence: CDR1 MGHRA, CDR2 YSYEKL. V shed 1 base and J shed 3 bases, with 7 bases lying between them. The CDR3 runs 13 residues.

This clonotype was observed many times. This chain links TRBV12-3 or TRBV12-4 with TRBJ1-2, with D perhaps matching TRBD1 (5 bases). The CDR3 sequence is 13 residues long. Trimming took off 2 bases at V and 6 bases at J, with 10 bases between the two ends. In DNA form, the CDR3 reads TGTGCCAGCAGTTTACGGGGCAGCAATGGCTACACCTTC. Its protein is CASSLRGSNGYTF.

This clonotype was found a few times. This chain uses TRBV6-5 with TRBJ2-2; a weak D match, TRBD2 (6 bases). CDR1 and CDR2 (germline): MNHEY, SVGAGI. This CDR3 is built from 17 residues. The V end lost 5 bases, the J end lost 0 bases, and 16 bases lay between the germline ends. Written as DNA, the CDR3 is TGTGCCAGCAGTCACCACCTATCGGGAGCGAACACCGGGGAGCTGTTTTTT. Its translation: CASSHHLSGANTGELFF.

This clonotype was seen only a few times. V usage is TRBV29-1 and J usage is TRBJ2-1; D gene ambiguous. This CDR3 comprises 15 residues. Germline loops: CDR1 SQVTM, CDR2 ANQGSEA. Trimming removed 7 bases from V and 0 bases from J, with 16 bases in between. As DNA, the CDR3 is TGCAGCGCCGAAGGACCGTCGAGCTCCTACAATGAGCAGTTCTTC. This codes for CSAEGPSSSYNEQFF.